This T cell receptor beta chain was captured by sequencing in a study of T cell repertoires in cytomegalovirus infection. Study-wide context: Recently described HLA-C-restricted plus well-studied HLA-B-restricted CMV epitopes were used. Through public TCR beta signatures, both CMV infection and matching HLA type were indicated.

Study-wide results and caveats: People with CMV and the relevant HLA were identified by cumulative public TCR beta family frequency. Within the response measured ex vivo, HLA-C-restricted CMV-specific TCR beta clonotypes were dominant.

TCRdb redid the calling of the reads with MiXCR, one entry per CDR3 protein. The table has about 740,000 distinct CDR3 sequences, about 30% seen once. Trimming removed 4 bases from V and 8 bases from J; junction bases left unmatched: 7. CDR1 and CDR2 from the germline V gene are SGHNT and YYREEE (reference sequence). The CDR3 covers 15 residues. Points on this clonotype: What it binds is unknown.

This specimen was cultured PBMCs, taken from culture after CMV antigen stimulation. The TCR originated in a human donor in good health (CMV status not recorded). Some clones in this sample may be carry-over from other donors' samples. The chain combines TRBV5-4 with TRBJ2-1; 12 bases fit TRBD1. This CDR3 is CASSEPGQGAHEQFF. CDR3 sequence (DNA): TGTGCCAGCAGCGAACCGGGACAGGGGGCTCATGAGCAGTTCTTC.